These 3 T cell receptor beta chains were sequenced from one sample in a study of blood T cell repertoires in COVID-19. Sequencing used immunoSEQ multiplex PCR; TCRdb keeps in-frame clones, though not all of them. The sample lists fewer than 350,000 clones, 85% to 90% seen once, with approximately 12% in the top ten. Source material: peripheral blood. The receptors stem from a woman between 25 and 40 years old with COVID-19, enrolled during active disease.

The CDR3 region has the DNA TGTGCCAGCGGGGACAGGTGGGAGAGGTGGGAAAAACTGTTTTTT. Translating gives CASGDRWERWEKLFF. The chain combines TRBV21-1 with TRBJ1-4; TRBD1, the D gene given by the table, was not confirmed from the DNA. TRBV21-1 is a listed pseudogene. The CDR3 is 15 amino acids.

This clone showed up just a few times. The rearrangement links TRBV28 to TRBJ2-3; D may be TRBD1 (6 bases). This CDR3 has 15 amino acids. V gave up 5 bases and J gave up 2 bases, with 14 bases separating them. Germline CDR1 MDHEN, CDR2 SYDVKM. CDR3 nucleotides: TGTGCCAGCAGTCCAGGAGAGGGGGTCACAGATACGCAGTATTTT. It codes for CASSPGEGVTDTQYF.

This clone is a singleton in its sample. This chain joins TRBV2 and TRBJ1-2; TRBD1 agrees at 8 bases. Germline CDR1 reads SNHLY; CDR2 reads FYNNEI. V gave up 2 bases and J gave up 7 bases; unmatched junction bases: 9. The CDR3 runs 15 residues. CDR3 coding DNA: TGTGCCAGCAGTGAATTGCAGGACAGGGAAGGTGGCTACACCTTC. Its translation is CASSELQDREGGYTF.